The rows below give T cell receptor beta chains drawn from one sample of a study of CD8+ T cells in alopecia areata. This table comes from immunoSEQ multiplex PCR, and its TCRdb copy is limited to in-frame clones, with some not included. Altogether tens of thousands of clones are present, about three fifths being singletons, with the ten largest covering 20% to 25%. The sample was CD8+ T cells sorted from blood, taken at week 4, from a patient treated with tofacitinib. The receptors come from a human donor with alopecia areata. The CDR3 runs from the conserved cysteine through the conserved F or W. D genes are given only for firm matches. For some rows the clone size is stated as once, few or many, or as a class when expanded; others skip it.

cdr3_aa,cdr3_nt,d_call,v_call,j_call,clone_size
CAWLRTPNTEAFF,TGTGCCTGGCTCAGAACTCCGAACACTGAAGCCTTCTTT,-,TRBV30,TRBJ1-1,-
CASSLGGGEVDTQYF,TGCGCCAGCAGCTTGGGCGGTGGGGAAGTGGATACGCAGTATTTT,-,TRBV5-1,TRBJ2-3,few
CATGQAKIYEQYF,TGTGCCACCGGACAGGCAAAAATCTACGAGCAGTACTTC,TRBD1,TRBV10-3,TRBJ2-7,-
CATSSGHDRWNTEAFF,TGTGCCACCAGCAGCGGTCATGACAGGTGGAACACTGAAGCTTTCTTT,-,TRBV15,TRBJ1-1,-
CASSVGGGTTGELFF,TGTGCCAGCAGCGTAGGCGGCGGGACCACCGGGGAGCTGTTTTTT,-,TRBV9,TRBJ2-2,-
CASSDPPMSSYNEQFF,TGTGCCAGCAGTGACCCTCCAATGAGCTCCTACAATGAGCAGTTCTTC,-,TRBV2,TRBJ2-1,-
CSVGGQITMNTEAFF,TGCAGCGTAGGAGGACAGATTACAATGAACACTGAAGCTTTCTTT,-,TRBV29-1,TRBJ1-1,-
CAIRVQGSTSYEQYF,TGTGCCATCAGAGTACAGGGGAGTACGTCCTACGAGCAGTACTTC,TRBD1,TRBV10-3,TRBJ2-7,-
CASSPVTDGELFF,TGTGCCAGCTCCCCAGTGACGGACGGGGAGCTGTTTTTT,-,TRBV6-5,TRBJ2-2,-
CASHGDMNTEAFF,TGTGCCAGCCACGGGGACATGAACACTGAAGCTTTCTTT,-,TRBV10-3,TRBJ1-1,few
CASSQPYNEQFF,TGTGCCAGCAGCCAGCCTTACAATGAGCAGTTCTTC,-,TRBV27,TRBJ2-1,once
CASSSPGDTIYF,TGTGCCAGCAGTTCCCCGGGAGACACCATATATTTT,-,TRBV6-6,TRBJ1-3,few
CSVGARDYEQYF,TGCAGCGTTGGGGCACGGGACTACGAGCAGTACTTC,-,TRBV29-1,TRBJ2-7,-
CASSSPQTGTQYF,TGTGCCAGCAGTTCCCCGCAGACAGGGACGCAGTATTTT,TRBD1,TRBV27,TRBJ2-3,-
CASSLSANTEAFF,TGTGCCAGCAGTTTATCGGCGAACACTGAAGCTTTCTTT,-,TRBV27,TRBJ1-1,-
CSTREGGDTEAFF,TGCAGCACCCGCGAAGGGGGAGACACTGAAGCTTTCTTT,-,TRBV29-1,TRBJ1-1,-
CASSPRVTDTQYF,TGTGCCAGCAGCCCGAGGGTTACAGATACGCAGTATTTT,-,TRBV9,TRBJ2-3,-
CSGLTGPYEQYF,TGCAGCGGTCTGACAGGGCCCTACGAGCAGTACTTC,TRBD1,TRBV29-1,TRBJ2-7,-
CSVTGTETQYF,TGCAGCGTCACAGGGACGGAGACCCAGTACTTC,-,TRBV29-1,TRBJ2-5,few
CAAWGQGWTEAFF,TGTGCAGCCTGGGGACAGGGATGGACTGAAGCTTTCTTT,TRBD1,TRBV30,TRBJ1-1,few
CASSHQLERGGNEQFF,TGTGCCAGCAGTCACCAGCTAGAGCGGGGTGGAAATGAGCAGTTCTTC,TRBD2,TRBV9,TRBJ2-1,-
CATSLLDTGELFF,TGTGCCACCAGCCTACTCGACACCGGGGAGCTGTTTTTT,-,TRBV15,TRBJ2-2,-
CASSGGTEGTEAFF,TGTGCCAGCAGCGGGGGGACAGAAGGCACTGAAGCTTTCTTT,TRBD1,TRBV5-6,TRBJ1-1,many
CASSLGSGSYEQYF,TGCGCCAGCAGCTTGGGGTCGGGCTCCTACGAGCAGTACTTC,-,TRBV5-1,TRBJ2-7,-
CSVEVPGDAYEQYF,TGCAGCGTTGAGGTCCCAGGGGATGCCTACGAGCAGTACTTC,-,TRBV29-1,TRBJ2-7,few
CASSQERVSYNEQFF,TGCGCCAGCAGCCAAGAGCGTGTCTCCTACAATGAGCAGTTCTTC,-,TRBV4-1,TRBJ2-1,few
CSVARASGVFSTDTQYF,TGCAGCGTTGCTAGGGCTAGCGGGGTTTTCAGCACAGATACGCAGTATTTT,TRBD2,TRBV29-1,TRBJ2-3,few